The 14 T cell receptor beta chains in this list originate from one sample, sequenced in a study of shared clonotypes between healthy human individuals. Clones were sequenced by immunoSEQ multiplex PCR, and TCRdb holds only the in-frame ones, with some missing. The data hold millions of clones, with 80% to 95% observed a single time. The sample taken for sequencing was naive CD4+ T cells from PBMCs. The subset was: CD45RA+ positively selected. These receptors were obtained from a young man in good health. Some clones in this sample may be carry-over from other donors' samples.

The CDR3 protein is CASSSPGGGLAGEQYF. DNA for the CDR3: TGCGCCAGCAGCTCCCCTGGGGGGGGACTAGCGGGCGAGCAGTACTTC. The V call is TRBV5-1, the J call TRBJ2-7, with 12 bases that match TRBD2. The CDR3 is 16 amino acids. Germline values: CDR1 SGHRS, CDR2 YFSETQ. V dropped 3 bases and J dropped 6; count of bases not matched to a gene: 10. The whole variable domain, remainder taken from reference TRBV5-1 and TRBJ2-7, is KAGVTQTPRYLIKTRGQQVTLSCSPISGHRSVSWYQQTPGQGLQFLFEYFSETQRNKGNFPGRFSGRQFSNSRSEMNVSTLELGDSALYLCASSSPGGGLAGEQYFGPGTRLTVT.

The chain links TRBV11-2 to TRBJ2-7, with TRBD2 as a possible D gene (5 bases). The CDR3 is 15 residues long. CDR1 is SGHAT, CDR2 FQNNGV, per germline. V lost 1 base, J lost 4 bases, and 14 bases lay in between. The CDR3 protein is CASSLAGNGLYEQYF. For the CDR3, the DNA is TGTGCCAGCAGCTTAGCGGGGAATGGACTTTACGAGCAGTACTTC.

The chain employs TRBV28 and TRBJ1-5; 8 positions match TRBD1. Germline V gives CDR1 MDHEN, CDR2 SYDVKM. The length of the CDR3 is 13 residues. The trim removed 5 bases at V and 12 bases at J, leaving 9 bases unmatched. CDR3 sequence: CASSPPYGQGQHF. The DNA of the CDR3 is TGTGCCAGCAGTCCACCGTACGGACAGGGCCAGCATTTT.

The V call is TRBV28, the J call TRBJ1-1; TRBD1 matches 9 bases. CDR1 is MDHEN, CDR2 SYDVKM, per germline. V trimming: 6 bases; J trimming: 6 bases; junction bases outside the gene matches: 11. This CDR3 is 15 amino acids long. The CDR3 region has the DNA TGTGCCAGCAGGCTACCGGGACAGGGAGGTTCTGAAGCTTTCTTT. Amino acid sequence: CASRLPGQGGSEAFF.

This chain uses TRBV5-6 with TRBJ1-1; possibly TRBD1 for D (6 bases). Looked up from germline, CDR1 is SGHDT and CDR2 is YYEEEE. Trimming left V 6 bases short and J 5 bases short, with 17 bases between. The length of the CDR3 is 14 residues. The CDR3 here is CASTALGGSTEAFF. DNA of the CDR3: TGTGCCAGCACCGCACTAGGGGGGTCAACTGAAGCTTTCTTT.

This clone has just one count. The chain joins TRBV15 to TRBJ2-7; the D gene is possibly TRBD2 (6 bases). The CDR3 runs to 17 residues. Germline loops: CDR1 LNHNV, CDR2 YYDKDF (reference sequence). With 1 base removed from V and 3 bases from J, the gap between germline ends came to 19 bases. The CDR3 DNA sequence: TGTGCCACCAGCAGAGGTTCCGGGGGAGGCCCTTTCTACGAGCAGTACTTC. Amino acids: CATSRGSGGGPFYEQYF.

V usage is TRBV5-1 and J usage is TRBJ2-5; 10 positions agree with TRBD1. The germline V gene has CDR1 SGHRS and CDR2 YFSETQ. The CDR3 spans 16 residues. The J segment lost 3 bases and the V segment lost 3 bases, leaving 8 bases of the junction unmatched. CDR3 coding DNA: TGCGCCAGCAGCTATCGGACGGACAGGGGGGAAGAGACCCAGTACTTC. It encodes CASSYRTDRGEETQYF.

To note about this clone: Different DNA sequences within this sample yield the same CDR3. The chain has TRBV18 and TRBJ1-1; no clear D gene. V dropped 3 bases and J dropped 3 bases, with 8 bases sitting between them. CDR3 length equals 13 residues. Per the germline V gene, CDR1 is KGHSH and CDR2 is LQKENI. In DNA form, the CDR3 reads TGTGCCAGCTCACCTTGGCGGGACACTGAAGCTTTCTTT. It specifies CASSPWRDTEAFF.

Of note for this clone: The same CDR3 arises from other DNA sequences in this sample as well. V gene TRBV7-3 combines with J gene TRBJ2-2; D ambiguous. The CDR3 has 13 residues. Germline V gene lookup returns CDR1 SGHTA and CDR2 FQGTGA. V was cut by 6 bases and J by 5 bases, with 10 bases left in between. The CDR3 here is CASSPGGTGELFF. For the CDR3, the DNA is TGTGCCAGCAGTCCAGGTGGTACCGGGGAGCTGTTTTTT.

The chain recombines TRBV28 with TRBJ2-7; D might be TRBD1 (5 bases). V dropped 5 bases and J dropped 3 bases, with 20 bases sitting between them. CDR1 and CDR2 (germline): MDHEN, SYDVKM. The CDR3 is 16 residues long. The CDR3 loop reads CASSAMRLDTNYEQYF. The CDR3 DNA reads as TGTGCCAGCAGTGCTATGCGGTTGGACACCAACTACGAGCAGTACTTC.

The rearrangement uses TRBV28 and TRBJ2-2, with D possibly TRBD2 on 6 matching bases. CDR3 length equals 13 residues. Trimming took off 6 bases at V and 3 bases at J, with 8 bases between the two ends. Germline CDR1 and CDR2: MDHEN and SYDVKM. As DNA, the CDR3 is TGTGCCAGCAGACCTAGCGACACCGGGGAGCTGTTTTTT. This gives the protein CASRPSDTGELFF.

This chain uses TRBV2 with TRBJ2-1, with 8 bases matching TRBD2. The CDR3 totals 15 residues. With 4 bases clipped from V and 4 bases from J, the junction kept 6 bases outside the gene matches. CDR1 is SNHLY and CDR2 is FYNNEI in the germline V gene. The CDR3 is CASSVGLAGYNEQFF. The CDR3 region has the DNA TGTGCCAGCAGTGTTGGGCTAGCGGGTTACAATGAGCAGTTCTTC.

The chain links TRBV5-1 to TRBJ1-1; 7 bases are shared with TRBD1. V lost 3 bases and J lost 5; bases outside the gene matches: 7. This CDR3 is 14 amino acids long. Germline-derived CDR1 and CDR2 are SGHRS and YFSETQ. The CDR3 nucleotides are TGCGCCAGCAGCTCACAGGGGTCGGCGACTGAAGCTTTCTTT. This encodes CASSSQGSATEAFF.

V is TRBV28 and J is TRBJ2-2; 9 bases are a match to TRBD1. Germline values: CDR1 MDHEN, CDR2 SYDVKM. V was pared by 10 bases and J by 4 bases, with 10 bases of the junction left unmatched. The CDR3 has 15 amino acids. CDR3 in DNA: TGTGCCACCAAGGGACAGGGCGGTATCACCGGGGAGCTGTTTTTT. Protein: CATKGQGGITGELFF.